This T cell receptor (beta chain) was documented in a study of blood T cell repertoires in COVID-19. Across the whole study: Some COVID-19 samples were acute and others convalescent; all came from the United States, Italy and Spain.

With V trimmed by 3 bases and J by 8 bases, 5 bases remained unmatched. CDR1 is MNHEY, CDR2 SMNVEV, per germline (reference sequence). The length of the CDR3 is 13 residues. Per the original data handling: Cell counts per sample came from amplifying reference gene primers. The assay was immunoSEQ multiplex PCR, and TCRdb's table has in-frame clones only and misses some. Clonal size and the V and J genes are those of that table, whereas D and trimming came from the DNA. The repertoire holds approximately 90,000 clones, 75% to 90% seen once, with approximately 7.2% in the top ten. The TCR comes from a man in his sixties with acute or convalescent COVID-19. Sequencing was performed on peripheral blood. V is TRBV27 and J is TRBJ1-2; 8 positions agree with TRBD1. The CDR3 here is CASSFGRGRGYTF. The CDR3 bases are TGTGCCAGCAGTTTTGGCAGGGGGCGGGGCTACACCTTC.